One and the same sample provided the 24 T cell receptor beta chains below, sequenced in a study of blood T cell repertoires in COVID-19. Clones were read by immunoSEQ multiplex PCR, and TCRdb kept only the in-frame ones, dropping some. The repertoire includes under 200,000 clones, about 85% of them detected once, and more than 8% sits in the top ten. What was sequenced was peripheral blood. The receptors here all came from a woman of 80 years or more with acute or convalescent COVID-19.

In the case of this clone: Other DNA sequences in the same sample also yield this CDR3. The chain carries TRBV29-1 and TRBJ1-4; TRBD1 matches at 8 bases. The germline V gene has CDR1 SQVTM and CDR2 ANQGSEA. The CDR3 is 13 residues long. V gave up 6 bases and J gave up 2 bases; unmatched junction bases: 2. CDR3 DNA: TGCAGCGTGGCAGGGGGCACTAATGAAAAACTGTTTTTT. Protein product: CSVAGGTNEKLFF.

This chain's CDR3 is CAWAAGSGVHNEQFF. The CDR3 coding sequence is TGTGCCTGGGCCGCCGGTAGCGGGGTCCACAATGAGCAGTTCTTC. The chain has TRBV30 and TRBJ2-1; 8 positions agree with TRBD2. The CDR3 sequence is 15 residues long. Looked up from germline, CDR1 is GTSNPN and CDR2 is SVGIG (reference sequence). J lost 5 bases, V lost 5 bases, and 11 bases had no gene match.

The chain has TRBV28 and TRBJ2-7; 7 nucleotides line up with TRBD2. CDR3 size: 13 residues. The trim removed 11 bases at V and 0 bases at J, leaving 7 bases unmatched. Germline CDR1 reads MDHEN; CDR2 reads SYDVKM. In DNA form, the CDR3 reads TGTGCCGCTGGCGGGGGACCCTCCTACGAGCAGTACTTC. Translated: CAAGGGPSYEQYF.

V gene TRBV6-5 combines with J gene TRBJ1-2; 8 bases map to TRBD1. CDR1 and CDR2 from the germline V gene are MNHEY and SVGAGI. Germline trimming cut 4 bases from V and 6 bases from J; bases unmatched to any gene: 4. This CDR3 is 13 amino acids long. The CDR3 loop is CASSFGQGDGYTF. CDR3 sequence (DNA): TGTGCCAGCAGTTTCGGACAGGGTGATGGCTACACCTTC.

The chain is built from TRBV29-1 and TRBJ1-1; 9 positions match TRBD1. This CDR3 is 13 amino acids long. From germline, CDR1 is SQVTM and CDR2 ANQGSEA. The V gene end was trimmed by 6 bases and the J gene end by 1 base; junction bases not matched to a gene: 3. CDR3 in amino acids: CSVMTGGNTEAFF. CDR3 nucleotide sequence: TGCAGCGTGATGACAGGGGGGAACACTGAAGCTTTCTTT.

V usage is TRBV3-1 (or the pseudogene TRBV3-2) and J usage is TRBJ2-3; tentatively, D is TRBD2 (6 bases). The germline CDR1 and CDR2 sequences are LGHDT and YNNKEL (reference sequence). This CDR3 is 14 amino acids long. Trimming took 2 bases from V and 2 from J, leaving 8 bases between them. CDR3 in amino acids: CASSQRGLTDTQYF. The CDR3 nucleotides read TGTGCCAGCAGCCAACGGGGACTCACAGATACGCAGTATTTT.

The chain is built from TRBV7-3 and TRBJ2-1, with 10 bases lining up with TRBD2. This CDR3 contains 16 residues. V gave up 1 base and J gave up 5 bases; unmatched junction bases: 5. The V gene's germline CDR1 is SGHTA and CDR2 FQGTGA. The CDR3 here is CASSLRSLAGDNEQFF. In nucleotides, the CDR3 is TGTGCCAGCAGCTTAAGAAGCCTAGCGGGAGACAATGAGCAGTTCTTC.

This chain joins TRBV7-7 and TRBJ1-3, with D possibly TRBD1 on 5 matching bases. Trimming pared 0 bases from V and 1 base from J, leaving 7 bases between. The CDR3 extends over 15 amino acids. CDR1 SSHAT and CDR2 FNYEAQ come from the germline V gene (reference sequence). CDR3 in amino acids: CASSLAPGSGNTIYF. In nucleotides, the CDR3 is TGTGCCAGCAGCTTAGCGCCAGGGTCTGGAAACACCATATATTTT.

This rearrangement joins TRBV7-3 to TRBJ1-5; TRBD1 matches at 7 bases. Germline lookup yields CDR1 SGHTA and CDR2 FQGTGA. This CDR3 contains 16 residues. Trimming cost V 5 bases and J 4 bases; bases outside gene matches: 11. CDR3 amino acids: CASSLRDRSPNQPQHF. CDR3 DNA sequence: TGTGCCAGCAGCCTCCGGGACAGATCCCCAAATCAGCCCCAGCATTTT.

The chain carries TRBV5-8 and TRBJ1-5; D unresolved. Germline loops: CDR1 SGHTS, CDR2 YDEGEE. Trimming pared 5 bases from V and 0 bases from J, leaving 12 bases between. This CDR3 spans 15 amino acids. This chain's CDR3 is CASSRGGYSNQPQHF. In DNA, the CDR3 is TGTGCCAGCAGTCGGGGTGGTTATAGCAATCAGCCCCAGCATTTT. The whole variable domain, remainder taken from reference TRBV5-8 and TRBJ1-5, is EAGVTQSPTHLIKTRGQQATLRCSPISGHTSVYWYQQALGLGLQFLLWYDEGEERNRGNFPPRFSGRQFPNYSSELNVNALELEDSALYLCASSRGGYSNQPQHFGDGTRLSIL.

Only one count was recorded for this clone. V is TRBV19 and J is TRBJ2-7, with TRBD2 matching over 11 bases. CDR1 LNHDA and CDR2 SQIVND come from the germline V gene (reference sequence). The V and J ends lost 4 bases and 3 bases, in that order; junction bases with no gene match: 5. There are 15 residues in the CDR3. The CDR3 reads CASSTVSGGVYEQYF. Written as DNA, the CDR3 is TGTGCCAGTAGTACGGTTAGCGGGGGGGTCTACGAGCAGTACTTC.

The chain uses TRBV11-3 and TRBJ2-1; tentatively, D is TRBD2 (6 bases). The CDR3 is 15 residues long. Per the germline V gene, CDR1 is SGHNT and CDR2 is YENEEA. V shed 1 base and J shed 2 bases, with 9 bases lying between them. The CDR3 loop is CASSLGGDAYNEQFF. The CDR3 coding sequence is TGTGCCAGCAGCTTAGGGGGGGACGCCTACAATGAGCAGTTCTTC.

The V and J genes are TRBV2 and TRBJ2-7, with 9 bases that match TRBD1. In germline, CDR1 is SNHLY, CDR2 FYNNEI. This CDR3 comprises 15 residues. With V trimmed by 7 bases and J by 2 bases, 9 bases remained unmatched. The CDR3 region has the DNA TGTGCCAGCAATCTCGACAGGGGGGGAACCTACGAGCAGTACTTC. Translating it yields CASNLDRGGTYEQYF.

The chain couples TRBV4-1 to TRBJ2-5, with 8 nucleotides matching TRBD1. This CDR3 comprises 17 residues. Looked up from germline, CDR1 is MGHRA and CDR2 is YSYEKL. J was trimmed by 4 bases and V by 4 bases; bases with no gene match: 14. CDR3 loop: CASSPASAGGWGETQYF. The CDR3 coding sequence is TGCGCCAGCAGCCCCGCCTCCGCAGGGGGCTGGGGAGAGACCCAGTACTTC.

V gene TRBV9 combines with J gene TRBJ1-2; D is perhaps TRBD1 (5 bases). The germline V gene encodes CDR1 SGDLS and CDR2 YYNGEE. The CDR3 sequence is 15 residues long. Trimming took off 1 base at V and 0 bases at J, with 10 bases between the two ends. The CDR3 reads CASSVLEGANYGYTF. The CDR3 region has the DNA TGTGCCAGCAGCGTACTAGAAGGGGCTAACTATGGCTACACCTTC.

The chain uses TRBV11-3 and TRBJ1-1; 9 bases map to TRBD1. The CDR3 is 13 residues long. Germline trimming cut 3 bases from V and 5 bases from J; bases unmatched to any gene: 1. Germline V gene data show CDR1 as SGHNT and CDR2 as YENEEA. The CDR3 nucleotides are TGTGCCAGCAGCTTTGACAGGGGGACTGAAGCTTTCTTT. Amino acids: CASSFDRGTEAFF.

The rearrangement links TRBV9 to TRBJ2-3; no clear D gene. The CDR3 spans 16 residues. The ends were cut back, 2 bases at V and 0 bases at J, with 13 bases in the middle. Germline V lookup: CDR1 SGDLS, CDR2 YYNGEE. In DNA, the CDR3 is TGTGCCAGCAGCGTTAAAGAGGTAGCTAGCACAGATACGCAGTATTTT. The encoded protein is CASSVKEVASTDTQYF.

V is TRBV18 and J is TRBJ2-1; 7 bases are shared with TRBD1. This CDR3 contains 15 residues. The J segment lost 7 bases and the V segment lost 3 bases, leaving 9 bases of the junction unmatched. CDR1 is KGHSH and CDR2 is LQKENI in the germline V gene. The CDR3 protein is CASSPARGLRNEQFF. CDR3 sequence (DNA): TGTGCCAGCTCACCGGCGAGGGGGCTTAGGAATGAGCAGTTCTTC.

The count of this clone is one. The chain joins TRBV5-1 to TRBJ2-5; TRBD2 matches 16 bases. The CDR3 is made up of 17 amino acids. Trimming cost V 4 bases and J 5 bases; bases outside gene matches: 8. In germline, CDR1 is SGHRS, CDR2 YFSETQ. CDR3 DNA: TGCGCCAGCAGCCCCGGGACTAGCGGGAGGGCCAGTGAGACCCAGTACTTC. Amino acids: CASSPGTSGRASETQYF. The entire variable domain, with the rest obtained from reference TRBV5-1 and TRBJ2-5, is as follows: KAGVTQTPRYLIKTRGQQVTLSCSPISGHRSVSWYQQTPGQGLQFLFEYFSETQRNKGNFPGRFSGRQFSNSRSEMNVSTLELGDSALYLCASSPGTSGRASETQYFGPGTRLLVL.

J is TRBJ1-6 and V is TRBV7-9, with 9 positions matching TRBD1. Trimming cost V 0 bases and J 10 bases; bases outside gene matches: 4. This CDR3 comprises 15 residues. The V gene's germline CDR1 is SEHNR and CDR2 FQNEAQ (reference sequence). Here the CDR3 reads CASSLATGGLSPLHF. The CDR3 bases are TGTGCCAGCAGCTTAGCGACAGGGGGGCTATCACCCCTCCACTTT. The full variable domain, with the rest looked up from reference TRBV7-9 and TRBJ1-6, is DTGVSQNPRHKITKRGQNVTFRCDPISEHNRLYWYRQTLGQGPEFLTYFQNEAQLEKSRLLSDRFSAERPKGSFSTLEIQRTEQGDSAMYLCASSLATGGLSPLHFGNGTRLTVT.

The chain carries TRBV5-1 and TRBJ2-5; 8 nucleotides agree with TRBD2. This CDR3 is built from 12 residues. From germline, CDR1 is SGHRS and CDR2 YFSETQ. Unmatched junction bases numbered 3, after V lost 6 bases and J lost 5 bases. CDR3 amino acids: CASTPGGETQYF. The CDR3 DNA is TGCGCCAGCACCCCGGGGGGGGAGACCCAGTACTTC.

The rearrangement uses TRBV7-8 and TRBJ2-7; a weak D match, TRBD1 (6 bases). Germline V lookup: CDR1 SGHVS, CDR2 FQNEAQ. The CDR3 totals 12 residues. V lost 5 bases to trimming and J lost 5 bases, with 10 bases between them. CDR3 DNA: TGTGCCAGCAGCCACAGGGCTAACGAGCAGTACTTC. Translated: CASSHRANEQYF.

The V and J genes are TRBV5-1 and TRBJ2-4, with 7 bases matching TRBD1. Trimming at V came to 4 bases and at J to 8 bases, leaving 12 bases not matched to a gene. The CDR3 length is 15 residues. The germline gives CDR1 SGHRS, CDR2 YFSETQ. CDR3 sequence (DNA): TGCGCCAGCAGCGCGGACAGGACGGGCACGGACATTCAGTACTTC. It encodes CASSADRTGTDIQYF.

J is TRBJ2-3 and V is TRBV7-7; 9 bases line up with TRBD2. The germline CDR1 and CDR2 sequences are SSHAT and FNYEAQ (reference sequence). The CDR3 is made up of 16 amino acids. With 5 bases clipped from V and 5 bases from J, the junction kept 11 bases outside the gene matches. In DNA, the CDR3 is TGTGCCAGCAGCCCAGCCTTTAGCGGGGGTGGAGATACGCAGTATTTT. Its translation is CASSPAFSGGGDTQYF.